Listed below are T cell receptor beta chains from one sample, sequenced in a study of blood T cell repertoires in COVID-19. Using immunoSEQ multiplex PCR, the repertoire was profiled, and TCRdb retains in-frame clones only, with some absent. The table includes 55,000 to 65,000 clones, approximately 85% detected once. Sample: peripheral blood. These receptor sequences come from a human donor in a cohort sampled during active COVID-19. CDR3s include the opening cysteine and the closing phenylalanine or tryptophan. The order of the fields is J gene, clone size, D gene, V gene, CDR3 DNA, CDR3 protein. D genes are given only for firm matches. Only part of the rows carry a size: once, few, many, or a class if the clone is expanded.

>TRBJ2-6|.|TRBD1|TRBV2
TGTGCCAGCAGTCGGACAGGGGGCGAGGGGGCCAACGTCCTGACTTTC
CASSRTGGEGANVLTF
>TRBJ2-2|.|.|TRBV5-1
TGCGCCAGCAAACGAGGGAACACCGGGGAGCTGTTTTTT
CASKRGNTGELFF
>TRBJ2-6|.|.|TRBV7-8
TGTGCCAGCATAGAGGGAACTGGAGGGGCCAACGTCCTGACTTTC
CASIEGTGGANVLTF
>TRBJ1-6|.|.|TRBV5-6
TGTGCCAGCAGCTACTCTGCTAATTCACCCCTCCACTTT
CASSYSANSPLHF
>TRBJ2-5|.|.|TRBV3-1/TRBV3-2
TGTGCCAGCAGCCGCCGGGAGTGGGAGACCCAGTACTTC
CASSRREWETQYF
>TRBJ1-6|.|.|TRBV7-8
TGTGCCAGCAGCTTAGACGGTGGGCGTTCACCCCTCCACTTT
CASSLDGGRSPLHF
>TRBJ2-1|.|.|TRBV6-5
TGTGCCAGCCTGGCCTGGAATGAGCAGTTCTTC
CASLAWNEQFF
>TRBJ1-5|.|TRBD1|TRBV6-5
TGTGCCAGCGGACAGGTAAATCAGCCCCAGCATTTT
CASGQVNQPQHF
>TRBJ1-1|.|.|TRBV10-1
TGCGCCAGCAGTGGCTTCCAGGGGAACACTGAAGCTTTCTTT
CASSGFQGNTEAFF
>TRBJ2-2|medium-sized|TRBD1|TRBV28
TGTGCGTCGTACAGGGGGAACACCGGGGAGCTGTTTTTT
CASYRGNTGELFF
>TRBJ1-2|.|.|TRBV27
TGTGCCAGCAGTTTCGGACAGCGGTATGGCTACACCTTC
CASSFGQRYGYTF
>TRBJ2-5|.|TRBD2|TRBV3-1/TRBV3-2
TGTGCCAGCAGCCAGGGATCTACCCGGGACTACCGACGTTTGGGGACCCAGTACTTC
CASSQGSTRDYRRLGTQYF
>TRBJ2-7|.|.|TRBV5-6
TGTGCCAGCAGCTTGGGCACCGGGAATCGACAGTACTTC
CASSLGTGNRQYF
>TRBJ2-3|.|.|TRBV2
TGTGCCAGCAGTGAAGGTACCAGTTTCACAGATACGCAGTATTTT
CASSEGTSFTDTQYF
>TRBJ2-5|.|TRBD1|TRBV6-5
TGTGCCAGCAGTTACAGGGGGCAGGCAGAGACCCAGTACTTC
CASSYRGQAETQYF
>TRBJ1-2|.|TRBD1|TRBV19
TGTGCCAGTAGTAGACAGGGGGCTGGAAGGCCGTACACCTTC
CASSRQGAGRPYTF
>TRBJ1-5|.|TRBD1|TRBV12-3/TRBV12-4
TGTGCCAGCAGCTTAACAGGGGTTCAGCCCCAGCATTTT
CASSLTGVQPQHF
>TRBJ1-2|.|TRBD1|TRBV5-8
TGTGCCAGCAGCTTGACGGGACAGGGGGCTTATGGCTACACCTTC
CASSLTGQGAYGYTF
>TRBJ2-1|.|TRBD2|TRBV7-2
TGTGCCAGCAGCTTAGCGCGGAGTAGCGGGGGAGCTCGACCCTACAATGAGCAGTTCTTC
CASSLARSSGGARPYNEQFF
>TRBJ1-1|.|TRBD1|TRBV7-9
TGTGCCAGCAGCTTAGCGCAGGGGGCACAAAGGGTGGGGAACACTGAAGCTTTCTTT
CASSLAQGAQRVGNTEAFF
>TRBJ2-2|.|.|TRBV24-1
TGTGCCACCAGTGGGACAGCCGCGAACACCGGGGAGCTGTTTTTT
CATSGTAANTGELFF
>TRBJ1-6|.|TRBD1|TRBV6-2/TRBV6-3
TGTGCCAGCAGTCTGACAGGGGATTCACCCCTCCACTTT
CASSLTGDSPLHF
>TRBJ2-2|.|.|TRBV14
TGTGCCAGCAGCCAATCTAGCACCGGGGAGCTGTTTTTT
CASSQSSTGELFF
>TRBJ1-4|.|TRBD1|TRBV5-4
TGTGCCAGCAGCAAGACAGGGGGCCGGGGGGAAAAACTGTTTTTT
CASSKTGGRGEKLFF
>TRBJ2-2|.|TRBD1|TRBV24-1
TGTGCCACCAGTGCCTTAGGGAAACAGGGGGCGAAGACCGGGGAGCTGTTTTTT
CATSALGKQGAKTGELFF
>TRBJ1-5|.|TRBD1|TRBV19
TGTGCCAGTAGTTCTCCAGGGGGGGACAGGGTATTTTTCGATCAGCCCCAGCATTTT
CASSSPGGDRVFFDQPQHF
>TRBJ2-7|few|.|TRBV5-1
TGCGCCAGCAGCTTGGGGGGCACCTACTACGAGCAGTACTTC
CASSLGGTYYEQYF
>TRBJ2-3|.|TRBD2|TRBV2
TGTGCCAGCGGGACTAGCGAGGTGCAGTATTTT
CASGTSEVQYF
>TRBJ1-2|.|.|TRBV3-1/TRBV3-2
TGTGCCAGCAGCCGGACAGACTATGGCTACACCTTC
CASSRTDYGYTF
>TRBJ1-4|.|.|TRBV5-1
TGCGCCAGCAGCTTGTCAGGGGAGAATGAAAAACTGTTTTTT
CASSLSGENEKLFF
>TRBJ2-1|.|TRBD1|TRBV7-6
TGTGCCAGCAGCACCTCGGGACAGGGAGGGACAAATGAGCAGTTCTTC
CASSTSGQGGTNEQFF
>TRBJ1-1|.|TRBD1|TRBV19
TGTGCCAGTAGTGTTTGGGGGACAGCTGAGGTTGAAGCTTTCTTT
CASSVWGTAEVEAFF
>TRBJ1-6|few|.|TRBV21-1
TGTGCCAGCAAACATGGGAGCTCCTATAATTCACCCCTCCACTTT
CASKHGSSYNSPLHF
>TRBJ2-4|.|TRBD1|TRBV18
TGTGCCAGCTCACCGCGGGGACAGGGGCGCATGGGGGACATTCAGTACTTC
CASSPRGQGRMGDIQYF
>TRBJ2-3|.|.|TRBV7-9
TGTGCCAGCAGCTTAAGAGGTGGCACAGATACGCAGTATTTT
CASSLRGGTDTQYF
>TRBJ1-1|.|TRBD1|TRBV28
TGTGCCAGCAGTCGCGGGACAGCCATTTCTGAAGCTTTCTTT
CASSRGTAISEAFF
>TRBJ1-2|.|TRBD1|TRBV4-1
TGCGCCAGCAGCCAAAAGGTCGGACAGGTGGAGTATGGCTACACCTTC
CASSQKVGQVEYGYTF
>TRBJ2-3|.|TRBD1|TRBV6-5
TGTGCCAGCAGTTCGTATACCGGGACAGGGGTGTATTTT
CASSSYTGTGVYF
>TRBJ2-3|.|.|TRBV4-1
TGCGCCAGCAGCTATCGGGGGATTGACACAGATACGCAGTATTTT
CASSYRGIDTDTQYF
>TRBJ1-2|once|.|TRBV25-1
TGTGCCAGCAGTGAAACAGGGTATGGCTACACCTTC
CASSETGYGYTF
>TRBJ2-2|.|TRBD1|TRBV6-5
TGTGCCAGCTCGAGGGCAGGGGGCTCCTCCCGGGAGCTGTTTTTT
CASSRAGGSSRELFF
>TRBJ1-3|.|.|TRBV6-1
TGTGCCAGCAGCGAATGGGCCCCCGCGGGCTCTGGAAACACCATATATTTT
CASSEWAPAGSGNTIYF
>TRBJ2-3|once|TRBD2|TRBV5-4
TGTGCCAGCAGCTTGAATCCGGGGGGCGGGAGGGCAGATACGCAGTATTTT
CASSLNPGGGRADTQYF
>TRBJ2-3|.|TRBD2|TRBV6-1
TGTGCCAGCAGTGAAACGACTAGCGGGGGTACGCAGTATTTT
CASSETTSGGTQYF
>TRBJ2-7|.|.|TRBV2
TGTGCCAGCAGGTTGCATCTATGGGAGCAGTACTTC
CASRLHLWEQYF
>TRBJ1-1|few|.|TRBV4-1
TGCGCCAGCAGCCCGGCCCGAGGGGGCACTGAAGCTTTCTTT
CASSPARGGTEAFF
>TRBJ1-5|.|TRBD1|TRBV27
TGTGCCAGCAGGCACTATGGGACAGGGACTAGCAATCAGCCCCAGCATTTT
CASRHYGTGTSNQPQHF
>TRBJ2-3|.|TRBD2|TRBV5-4
TGTGCCAGCAGTCGACCAGCGGGGGGGGAGACAGATACGCAGTATTTT
CASSRPAGGETDTQYF
>TRBJ1-2|.|TRBD1|TRBV2
TGTGCCAGCAGTTACCGCGCAGGGGGCGGCTACACCTTC
CASSYRAGGGYTF
>TRBJ2-3|.|.|TRBV7-6
TGTGCCAGCAGCTTGGAACTATCAATAAGTGGGGATACGCAGTATTTT
CASSLELSISGDTQYF
>TRBJ1-2|once|TRBD1|TRBV6-1
TGTGCCAGCAGTGAAAGGGGGCCATATGGCTACACCTTC
CASSERGPYGYTF
>TRBJ1-1|.|.|TRBV5-1
TGCGCCAGTTCGACAGGCGGGGGAGTTGAAGCTTTCTTT
CASSTGGGVEAFF
>TRBJ2-3|once|TRBD2|TRBV7-6
TGTGCCAGCAGCTCGGTCCTTAGCGGGGCCCTTTACACAGATACGCAGTATTTT
CASSSVLSGALYTDTQYF
>TRBJ1-5|.|TRBD1|TRBV2
TGTGCCAGCAGTCCGGGACAGGGGATTATTCAGCCCCAGCATTTT
CASSPGQGIIQPQHF
>TRBJ2-7|.|TRBD2|TRBV4-1
TGCGCCAGCAGCCGCCGGACTAGCGGACGCCCCGTCTACGAGCAGTACTTC
CASSRRTSGRPVYEQYF
>TRBJ1-5|.|.|TRBV15
TGTGCCACCAGCGGCCGGCCCTTCGGGAGCAATCAGCCCCAGCATTTT
CATSGRPFGSNQPQHF
>TRBJ1-1|.|.|TRBV5-6
TGTGCCAGCAGCTTCTGGGGCCGGTTGGTCGCTGAAGCTTTCTTT
CASSFWGRLVAEAFF
>TRBJ2-1|.|TRBD2|TRBV3-1/TRBV3-2
TGTGCCAGCAGCCAACAGCTAGCGGGGGGAGAGCAGTTCTTC
CASSQQLAGGEQFF
>TRBJ1-2|.|.|TRBV25-1
TGTGCCAGCAGCGGACATGAAGGTGCCTACACCTTC
CASSGHEGAYTF
>TRBJ1-3|.|.|TRBV27
TGTGCCAGCAGTTTTCGGGGGTCTGGAAACACCATATATTTT
CASSFRGSGNTIYF